These T cell receptor beta chains were read from a single sample in a study of T cells expressing NK-cell markers. TCRdb reanalyzed the 5' RACE reads and collapses them to one entry per CDR3 protein, without DNA. The sample's table shows around 550,000 distinct CDR3 sequences. Source material: blood T cells: a sorted CD56 or NKG2C T cell subset, CD4+ or CD8+ T cells, or bulk PBMC T cells (not recorded which). Every receptor here comes from a man aged 18 to 29 in good health. Each CDR3 is given with its conserved first and last residue.

>TRBV14|TRBJ2-3
CASKQGASDTQYF
>TRBV7-8|TRBJ2-5
CASSLYAAQETQYF
>TRBV4-3|TRBJ1-2
CASSQDWIYGYTF
>TRBV20-1|TRBJ2-3
CSARETPFRGTQYF
>TRBV27|TRBJ2-1
CASRLGTSGRLGNEQFF
>TRBV7-2|TRBJ2-7
CASSLILGDSYEQYF
>TRBV3-1|TRBJ1-1
CASSQTGDGNTEAFF
>TRBV29-1|TRBJ2-1
CSVEALAGLSEQFF
>TRBV6-1|TRBJ2-4
CASRDYRGAKNIQYF
>TRBV24-1|TRBJ1-5
CATSDEGGSNQPQHF
>TRBV4-1|TRBJ2-2
CASSQEMGGQGPTGELFF
>TRBV20-1|TRBJ1-1
CSARATARLAEAFF
>TRBV20-1|TRBJ1-5
CSATTGKDQPQHF
>TRBV7-8|TRBJ2-1
CASSSRDRGSWAYNEQFF
>TRBV5-1|TRBJ2-1
CASSLDHEQFF
>TRBV20-1|TRBJ2-5
CSALTSGRAGETQYF
>TRBV3-1|TRBJ1-6
CASSQGQGDNSPLHF
>TRBV5-1|TRBJ2-5
CASSGERIQETQYF
>TRBV28|TRBJ2-7
CASSFTGGMAYEQYF
>TRBV7-9|TRBJ2-7
CASSLVDRLYVEQYF
>TRBV25-1|TRBJ1-5
CASSANSVGTPDRTCNQPQHF
>TRBV7-6|TRBJ2-1
CASSLLGTGLVSNEQFF
>TRBV29-1|TRBJ2-1
CSVVRTSGSYEQFF
>TRBV6-2/TRBV6-3|TRBJ2-7
CASMDGGLTYEQYF
>TRBV20-1|TRBJ1-6
CSASKDGPISPLHF
>TRBV7-2|TRBJ1-2
CASSLGGVGSYGYTF
>TRBV27|TRBJ2-1
CATSKTSGYNEQFF
>TRBV28|TRBJ2-4
CASSGQDAKNIQYF
>TRBV6-5|TRBJ2-5
CASRRAAGLQETQYF
>TRBV9|TRBJ2-7
CASSAGLPGGLGQYF
>TRBV20-1|TRBJ2-7
CSAEHPSLFSYEQYF
>TRBV18|TRBJ2-3
CASSPNEGDTQYF
>TRBV20-1|TRBJ1-1
CSAAIGVEAFF
>TRBV2|TRBJ1-2
CARGAVGDYGYTF
>TRBV7-8|TRBJ1-1
CASSARGYKNTEAFF
>TRBV2|TRBJ1-2
CASSEAGGRGNYGYTF
>TRBV18|TRBJ1-1
CASSPERVIEAFF
>TRBV7-2|TRBJ2-1
CASSFTYYNEQFF
>TRBV2|TRBJ1-2
CASSDPGINYGYTF
>TRBV7-3|TRBJ2-1
CASSPGTAYNEQFF
>TRBV6-1|TRBJ1-3
CASRKPSSAASSGNTIYF
>TRBV20-1|TRBJ2-2
CSARSGGHTGELFF
>TRBV29-1|TRBJ2-1
CSVPRRVGSYEQFF
>TRBV28|TRBJ2-7
CASQRSRSSYEQYF
>TRBV19|TRBJ1-5
CASSIRGKGNQPQHF
>TRBV6-2/TRBV6-3|TRBJ2-7
CASSYSFRREAYEQYF
>TRBV3-1|TRBJ2-3
CASSPLGGPDTQYF
>TRBV19|TRBJ2-1
CASSTGHIPGSYNEQFF
>TRBV19|TRBJ2-7
CASRQGTSYEQYF
>TRBV30|TRBJ2-1
CAWSLMTGIEQFF
>TRBV12-3/TRBV12-4|TRBJ2-1
CASRGTSDFNEQFF
>TRBV5-6|TRBJ2-2
CASSQQIQITGELFF
>TRBV4-2|TRBJ2-7
CASSQETGGPPNEQYF